This passage covers 7 T cell receptor beta chains from one sample sequenced in a study of radiotherapy plus CTLA-4 blockade in lung cancer. The data were produced by immunoSEQ multiplex PCR, yet TCRdb's version contains in-frame clones alone and is incomplete. The table has 85,000 to 130,000 clones, 85% to 90% seen once. Sample: peripheral blood, taken from a patient treated with radiotherapy plus ipilimumab. These receptors were collected from a human donor with non-small cell lung cancer that progressed on radiotherapy plus ipilimumab. Some clones in this sample may be carry-over from other donors' samples.

This sequence joins TRBV6-5 and TRBJ1-2; D is ambiguous. Trimming took off 4 bases at V and 5 bases at J, with 11 bases between the two ends. Germline V gene data show CDR1 as MNHEY and CDR2 as SVGAGI. The CDR3 totals 13 residues. CDR3 sequence (DNA): TGTGCCAGCAGTTTACGGGGAGGTTATGGCTACACCTTC. It specifies CASSLRGGYGYTF.

The chain carries TRBV18 and TRBJ2-1; D gene uncertain. This CDR3 spans 15 amino acids. Between the trimmed V and J ends, which lost 1 base and 5 bases, there was a span of 12 bases. Germline V gives CDR1 KGHSH, CDR2 LQKENI. The chain's CDR3 is CASSPLAAVHNEQFF. Here the CDR3 DNA reads TGTGCCAGCTCACCACTGGCTGCCGTGCACAATGAGCAGTTCTTC.

The genes are TRBV2 and TRBJ2-7, with 11 positions matching TRBD2. Per germline, CDR1 SNHLY and CDR2 FYNNEI. V trimming: 3 bases; J trimming: 4 bases; junction bases outside the gene matches: 2. There are 14 residues in the CDR3. CDR3 nucleotide sequence: TGTGCCAGCAGTGATAGCGGGGGGGCGTACGAGCAGTACTTC. Protein product: CASSDSGGAYEQYF.

The chain employs TRBV28 and TRBJ2-1, with D tentatively TRBD1 (5 bases). CDR3 length: 16 amino acids. V was cut by 1 base and J by 4 bases, with 14 bases left in between. CDR1 and CDR2 (germline): MDHEN, SYDVKM. CDR3 loop: CASSLLQGPEYNEQFF. DNA of the CDR3: TGTGCCAGCAGTTTATTGCAGGGTCCGGAGTACAATGAGCAGTTCTTC.

This sequence joins TRBV7-8 and TRBJ2-7, with D perhaps assigned TRBD1 or TRBD2 (5 bases each). The V end was cut by 4 bases, the J end by 7 bases, with 14 bases between. In germline, CDR1 is SGHVS, CDR2 FQNEAQ. CDR3 length equals 13 residues. CDR3 sequence: CASSSGTHTEQYF. The CDR3 nucleotides are TGTGCCAGCAGCTCCGGGACGCACACGGAGCAGTACTTC. The full variable domain, with the rest looked up from reference TRBV7-8 and TRBJ2-7, is GAGVSQSPRYKVAKRGQDVALRCDPISGHVSLFWYQQALGQGPEFLTYFQNEAQLDKSGLPSDRFFAERPEGSVSTLKIQRTQQEDSAVYLCASSSGTHTEQYFGPGTRLTVT.

This chain links TRBV2 with TRBJ1-1; D unclear. CDR1 and CDR2 from the germline V gene are SNHLY and FYNNEI. The ends were cut back, 7 bases at V and 1 base at J, with 4 bases in the middle. This CDR3 has 11 amino acids. CDR3 sequence: CASMENTEAFF. DNA of the CDR3: TGTGCCAGCATGGAGAACACTGAAGCTTTCTTT.

The V and J genes are TRBV4-2 and TRBJ2-7, with D unclear. The CDR3 contains 15 residues. Between the trimmed V and J ends, which lost 2 bases and 3 bases, there was a span of 14 bases. From germline, CDR1 is LGHNA and CDR2 YNFKEQ. CDR3 in amino acids: CASSQLRTSLYEQYF. The CDR3 DNA reads TGTGCCAGCAGCCAACTTAGGACGAGTCTCTACGAGCAGTACTTC.